This TCR beta chain was identified in a study of blood T cell repertoires in COVID-19. At the level of the study: In each case, the material was cDNA or gDNA derived from T cells, B-cell-depleted T cells, or PBMCs.

Per the original data handling: The authors estimated nucleated cell counts from reference gene primer amplification. The method was immunoSEQ multiplex PCR; TCRdb's version includes in-frame clones alone and lacks a portion of them. That table gives V, J and clone size, and the DNA gave D and trimming. The data hold 200,000 to 250,000 clones, with about 90% observed a single time. V was clipped by 6 bases and J by 8 bases, with 10 bases between them. CDR3 length: 12 residues. This chain uses TRBV12-3 or TRBV12-4 with TRBJ1-4; the D gene is possibly TRBD1 (6 bases). The TCR sequence derives from a woman between 45 and 65 years old with acute or convalescent COVID-19. Material for sequencing was peripheral blood. CDR3 nucleotides: TGTGCCAGCAGCCCGCAGGGGGAAAAACTGTTTTTT. Translating gives CASSPQGEKLFF.